Listed here is a single TCR beta chain. The target antigen is unknown. Using immunoSEQ multiplex PCR, the repertoire was profiled, and TCRdb retains in-frame clones only, with some absent. The sample lists a few thousand clones, 95% to 98% occurring once. Without labor or membrane rupture, elective cesareans at roughly 37-42 weeks supplied term cord blood. This specimen comes from a study of naive CD8 T cells in extremely preterm neonates. Study-wide points: Preterm neonates shared more CDR3 nucleotide sequences (around 2.5%) than older groups.

This sequence originates from a newborn in good health. The sample comprised naive CD8+ T cells from cord blood.

The CDR3 protein is CASKGETGGELFF. The CDR3 DNA sequence: TGTGCCAGCAAGGGGGAAACAGGCGGGGAGCTGTTTTTT. The gene calls are TRBV7-8 and TRBJ2-2; maybe TRBD1 (6 bases). The CDR3 length is 13 residues. Germline V lookup: CDR1 SGHVS, CDR2 FQNEAQ. Trimming took off 7 bases at V and 7 bases at J, with 13 bases between the two ends. The full variable domain, its missing parts supplied by reference TRBV7-8 and TRBJ2-2, is GAGVSQSPRYKVAKRGQDVALRCDPISGHVSLFWYQQALGQGPEFLTYFQNEAQLDKSGLPSDRFFAERPEGSVSTLKIQRTQQEDSAVYLCASKGETGGELFFGEGSRLTVL.